Below are 26 T cell receptor beta chains sequenced from a single sample in a study of T-cell reconstitution after alpha-beta-depleted transplantation in children (dated by TCRdb to the mid-2010s). The library was built by means of PCR. Instrument on record: Illumina HiSeq 2500. To normalize quantification of the TCRbeta repertoire, the TCR libraries were built with molecular barcoding that relied on unique molecular identifiers. TCRdb ran its own pipeline on the public reads, namely fastp trimming at Q25 and MiXCR clone calling, and kept in-frame beta chains. CDR3 protein duplicates are merged, each entry listing the most common genes and DNA. This sample comprises 85,000 to 120,000 distinct CDR3 sequences, roughly 7.2% of them detected only once. Of the sample, approximately 16% falls within the top ten clones. Explained via the paper, the treatment or condition label denotes: allogeneic hematopoietic cell transplantation with graft depleted of TCRalphabeta T cells and CD19 B cells.

This specimen was PBMCs, taken before TCRalphabeta/CD19-depleted stem cell transplant. These receptor sequences come from a boy younger than 10 with acute lymphoblastic leukemia, due to receive a stem cell transplant.

This clonotype came up many times. This chain joins TRBV6-1 and TRBJ2-3, with 10 bases identical to TRBD2. The V and J ends lost 5 bases and 3 bases, in that order; junction bases with no gene match: 2. Germline V CDR1 and CDR2: MNHNS, SASEGT. The CDR3 runs 14 residues. Written as DNA, the CDR3 is TGTGCCAGCAGTCAGACTAGCGGGACAGATACGCAGTATTTT. Its translation: CASSQTSGTDTQYF.

This clonotype was observed many times. V is TRBV20-1 and J is TRBJ2-7, with 9 bases aligning to TRBD1. This CDR3 spans 15 amino acids. Germline V gene data show CDR1 as DFQATT and CDR2 as SNEGSKA (reference sequence). With 6 bases clipped from V and 5 bases from J, the junction kept 14 bases outside the gene matches. CDR3 sequence: CSADTPGTGFDEQYF. Here the CDR3 DNA reads TGCAGTGCAGACACCCCCGGGACAGGGTTTGACGAGCAGTACTTC.

The rearrangement links TRBV6-2 or TRBV6-3 to TRBJ1-5, with unresolved D. The CDR3 is made up of 15 amino acids. Trimming cost V 4 bases and J 0 bases, with 10 bases left between them. Germline V lookup: CDR1 MNHEY, CDR2 SVGEGT. Here the CDR3 reads CASSSISYSNQPQHF. The CDR3 bases are TGTGCCAGCAGTTCCATAAGCTATAGCAATCAGCCCCAGCATTTT.

V gene TRBV6-2 or TRBV6-3 combines with J gene TRBJ2-5, with 11 nucleotides matching TRBD2. The CDR3 is made up of 15 amino acids. V dropped 6 bases and J dropped 5; count of bases not matched to a gene: 8. Germline assignment: CDR1 MNHEY and CDR2 SVGEGT. CDR3 DNA: TGTGCCAGCAGAAAGGGACTAGCGGCTCCGGAGACCCAGTACTTC. Residues: CASRKGLAAPETQYF.

This clonotype has a count of ten or more. This chain connects TRBV7-2 to TRBJ2-1, with D maybe TRBD2 (6 bases). Germline V CDR1 and CDR2: SGHTA, FQGNSA. The CDR3 spans 18 residues. V was cut by 5 bases and J by 0 bases, with 20 bases left in between. The CDR3 sequence: CASSPRDSHWSSYNEQFF. The CDR3 nucleotides read TGTGCCAGCAGCCCCCGGGACTCCCATTGGAGCTCCTACAATGAGCAGTTCTTC.

The chain links TRBV3-1 to TRBJ2-1; D unclear. Per germline, CDR1 LGHDT and CDR2 YNNKEL (reference sequence). Trimming stripped 5 bases from V and 7 bases from J, with 6 bases between. The length of the CDR3 is 11 residues. Here the CDR3 reads CASSGFNEQFF. In DNA form, the CDR3 reads TGTGCCAGCAGCGGATTTAATGAGCAGTTCTTC.

The table lists this clonotype with a few counts. The V and J genes are TRBV11-3 and TRBJ2-1, with D unresolved. V lost 2 bases to trimming and J lost 8 bases, with 4 bases between them. Looked up from germline, CDR1 is SGHNT and CDR2 is YENEEA. This CDR3 comprises 11 residues. As DNA, the CDR3 is TGTGCCAGCAGCTTACAAGATGAGCAGTTCTTC. This codes for CASSLQDEQFF. Together with reference TRBV11-3 and TRBJ2-1, the CDR3 gives the full variable domain: EAGVVQSPRYKIIEKKQPVAFWCNPISGHNTLYWYLQNLGQGPELLIRYENEEAVDDSQLPKDRFSAERLKGVDSTLKIQPAELGDSAVYLCASSLQDEQFFGPGTRLTVL.

This clonotype was detected many times. The rearrangement joins TRBV4-3 to TRBJ2-5, with D perhaps being TRBD1 or TRBD2 (5 bases each). The CDR3 spans 14 residues. The germline V gene encodes CDR1 LGHNA and CDR2 YSLEER. The V gene lost 3 bases and the J gene lost 2 bases, with 10 bases spanning the gap. The CDR3 here is CASSQGPTQETQYF. The CDR3 region has the DNA TGCGCCAGCAGCCAGGGACCAACTCAAGAGACCCAGTACTTC.

This clonotype was counted many times. The rearrangement links TRBV7-9 to TRBJ2-5, with 7 bases fitting TRBD2. V gave up 3 bases and J gave up 3 bases; unmatched junction bases: 4. Germline-derived CDR1 and CDR2 are SEHNR and FQNEAQ (reference sequence). The CDR3 sequence is 14 residues long. The CDR3 reads CASSFPTSEETQYF. Written as DNA, the CDR3 is TGTGCCAGCAGCTTCCCAACTAGCGAAGAGACCCAGTACTTC.

The genes are TRBV20-1 and TRBJ2-7, with a possible D match to TRBD1 (6 bases). The CDR3 has 16 residues. The V end was cut by 1 base, the J end by 2 bases, with 18 bases between. Germline values: CDR1 DFQATT, CDR2 SNEGSKA (reference sequence). CDR3 residues: CSARGGDGTPTYEQYF. The CDR3 DNA reads as TGCAGTGCTAGAGGGGGCGACGGGACACCTACCTACGAGCAGTACTTC.

The rearrangement uses TRBV7-2 and TRBJ2-2, with a possible D match to TRBD2 (5 bases). There are 14 residues in the CDR3. Germline loops: CDR1 SGHTA, CDR2 FQGNSA. The V gene lost 8 bases and the J gene lost 4 bases, with 14 bases spanning the gap. CDR3 nucleotides: TGTGCCAGCGGAGACCGCGCGGGCACCGGGGAGCTGTTTTTT. It codes for CASGDRAGTGELFF.

For this clonotype: Being one base from a much bigger clone, this may be a read error. The CDR3 reads CASLPKSGLTTDTQYF. The DNA of the CDR3 is TGTGCCAGCTTACCAAAATCGGGACTAACTACAGATACGCAGTATTTT. The chain recombines TRBV18 with TRBJ2-3; 7 bases line up with TRBD2. CDR1 is KGHSH and CDR2 is LQKENI in the germline V gene. CDR3 length equals 16 residues. Combining the CDR3 with reference TRBV18 and TRBJ2-3 gives the whole variable domain NAGVMQNPRHLVRRRGQEARLRCSPMKGHSHVYWYRQLPEEGLKFMVYLQKENIIDESGMPKERFSAEFPKEGPSILRIQQVVRGDSAAYFCASLPKSGLTTDTQYFGPGTRLTVL.

This clonotype showed up many times. The chain employs TRBV2 and TRBJ2-7; 9 nucleotides match TRBD2. Germline assignment: CDR1 SNHLY and CDR2 FYNNEI. After removal of 3 bases from V and 7 bases from J, the junction contained 10 bases not matched to a gene. CDR3 size: 15 residues. The CDR3 DNA reads as TGTGCCAGCAGTGATGGGACTAGCTACATTGGGGAGCAGTACTTC. Its translation: CASSDGTSYIGEQYF.

This clonotype occurred a few times. The chain joins TRBV5-1 to TRBJ2-3; 7 bases fit TRBD2. Losses at the gene ends were 0 bases for V and 2 bases for J; bases not matched to a gene: 6. This CDR3 has 16 amino acids. From germline, CDR1 is SGHRS and CDR2 YFSETQ. The DNA for the CDR3 is TGCGCCAGCAGCTTGGTGGGAGGGGCGCCCACAGATACGCAGTATTTT. Amino acids: CASSLVGGAPTDTQYF.

The chain employs TRBV18 and TRBJ2-1, with 8 nucleotides matching TRBD2. The CDR3 totals 15 residues. After removal of 3 bases from V and 4 bases from J, the junction contained 5 bases not matched to a gene. Germline CDR1 and CDR2: KGHSH and LQKENI. CDR3 bases: TGTGCCAGCTCACCGACTCGCGGGGGGTACAATGAGCAGTTCTTC. Translation: CASSPTRGGYNEQFF.

As concerns this clonotype: One base away lies a much larger clone, so this may be a sequencing read error. The J gene is TRBJ2-5, the V gene TRBV15; D may correspond to TRBD1 or TRBD2 (5 bases each). Looked up from germline, CDR1 is LNHNV and CDR2 is YYDKDF (reference sequence). This CDR3 comprises 16 residues. For the CDR3, the DNA is TGTGTCACCAGCAGAGGGGCCGACAGCTTTAAAGAGACCCAGTACTTC. Amino acid sequence: CVTSRGADSFKETQYF.

This clonotype was observed at least ten times. V and J are TRBV7-9 and TRBJ2-2; tentatively, D is TRBD2 (6 bases). Trimming removed 6 bases at V and 0 bases at J, with 11 bases between. The germline CDR1 and CDR2 sequences are SEHNR and FQNEAQ (reference sequence). The CDR3 sequence is 15 residues long. The CDR3 loop is CASSTPGANTGELFF. In DNA, the CDR3 is TGTGCCAGCAGTACGCCGGGAGCGAACACCGGGGAGCTGTTTTTT. The full variable domain, rest sourced from reference TRBV7-9 and TRBJ2-2, is DTGVSQNPRHKITKRGQNVTFRCDPISEHNRLYWYRQTLGQGPEFLTYFQNEAQLEKSRLLSDRFSAERPKGSFSTLEIQRTEQGDSAMYLCASSTPGANTGELFFGEGSRLTVL.

The chain joins TRBV6-2 or TRBV6-3 to TRBJ2-7; no clear D gene. V was cut by 0 bases and J by 3 bases, with 9 bases left in between. This CDR3 contains 14 residues. Germline V lookup: CDR1 MNHEY, CDR2 SVGEGT. This CDR3 reads CASSYSGPRYEQYF. The CDR3 region has the DNA TGTGCCAGCAGTTACTCGGGTCCGCGCTACGAGCAGTACTTC.

This clonotype was found many times. V gene TRBV5-4 combines with J gene TRBJ2-1; TRBD1 aligns across 7 bases. Germline V gene data show CDR1 as SGHNT and CDR2 as YYREEE (reference sequence). V was pared by 4 bases and J by 3 bases, with 7 bases of the junction left unmatched. This CDR3 is 15 amino acids long. The CDR3: CASSRAGTVYNEQFF. The CDR3 DNA follows: TGTGCCAGCAGCCGGGCCGGGACAGTCTACAATGAGCAGTTCTTC.

This clonotype came up a few times. The chain employs TRBV28 and TRBJ2-3; 12 nucleotides match TRBD1. Per the germline V gene, CDR1 is MDHEN and CDR2 is SYDVKM. The trim removed 5 bases at V and 5 bases at J, leaving 8 bases unmatched. The CDR3 covers 16 residues. DNA for the CDR3: TGTGCCAGCAGTACCCCGGGACAGGGGGCGGTAGATACGCAGTATTTT. It codes for CASSTPGQGAVDTQYF.

This sequence joins TRBV3-1 and TRBJ2-5; tentatively, D is TRBD1 (6 bases). Germline CDR1 reads LGHDT; CDR2 reads YNNKEL (reference sequence). V was pared by 1 base and J by 2 bases, with 17 bases between. The CDR3 is made up of 17 amino acids. The chain's CDR3 is CASSQGAWTAHQETQYF. In DNA, the CDR3 is TGTGCCAGCAGCCAAGGAGCCTGGACAGCTCATCAAGAGACCCAGTACTTC.

Many counts were recorded for this clonotype. The chain is built from TRBV5-4 and TRBJ1-1, with D possibly being TRBD1 (5 bases). The CDR3 contains 15 residues. Trimming cost V 4 bases and J 1 base, with 14 bases left between them. The germline gives CDR1 SGHNT, CDR2 YYREEE (reference sequence). This chain's CDR3 is CASSGGEQPNTEAFF. CDR3 bases: TGTGCCAGCAGCGGGGGGGAACAGCCGAACACTGAAGCTTTCTTT.

This clonotype occurred a few times. The gene calls are TRBV27 and TRBJ2-3, with 7 bases lining up with TRBD1. J gave up 3 bases and V 3 bases, and 6 bases lay outside the gene matches. The germline V gene has CDR1 MNHEY and CDR2 SMNVEV (reference sequence). The CDR3 loop spans 15 amino acids. The CDR3 DNA reads TGTGCCAGCAGTTTGAAGGGGGCGAGGACAGATACGCAGTATTTT. Translating gives CASSLKGARTDTQYF.

This clonotype was found a few times. The chain carries TRBV10-3 and TRBJ1-2; D remains unclear. Trimming left V 2 bases short and J 6 bases short, with 7 bases between. Germline loops: CDR1 ENHRY, CDR2 SYGVKD. The CDR3 length is 12 residues. In DNA, the CDR3 is TGTGCCATCAGTGAGAGGTATGATGGCTACACCTTC. Protein product: CAISERYDGYTF.

In regard to this clonotype: Because it lacks the conserved phenylalanine or tryptophan at the end, this CDR3 is likely a read error. This chain links TRBV20-1 with TRBJ1-6; no definite D call. Germline V gives CDR1 DFQATT, CDR2 SNEGSKA (reference sequence). The CDR3 extends over 12 amino acids. Trimming cost V 1 base and J 6 bases, with 4 bases left between them. The CDR3 coding sequence is TGCAGTGCTAGAGGACCTAATTCACCCCTCCACGTT. The encoded protein is CSARGPNSPLHV.

The sample holds many counts of this clonotype. The chain combines TRBV20-1 with TRBJ1-1; the match to TRBD1 covers 7 bases. The CDR3 has 18 amino acids. The germline V gene encodes CDR1 DFQATT and CDR2 SNEGSKA (reference sequence). The V gene end was trimmed by 0 bases and the J gene end by 4 bases; junction bases not matched to a gene: 17. The CDR3 nucleotides read TGCAGTGCTAGAGATAAAGATCGACAGGGACCCTTGGGCACTGAAGCTTTCTTT. This encodes CSARDKDRQGPLGTEAFF.